This TCR beta chain was obtained from a study of T cells in localized non-small cell lung cancer. Study-level points and caveats: The greatest T cell clonality was found in uninvolved adjacent lung (higher than in tumor). With higher T cell density in blood came longer overall survival. Adjacent lung had a median approximately 50 of the 100 largest tumor clones.

Comments on this clone: Its antigen is unidentified.

Here immunoSEQ multiplex PCR was the method, and the copy in TCRdb shows in-frame clones only, minus some. This sample has some 53,000 clones, with 86% found just once. Germline V gene sequence: CDR1 GTSNPN, CDR2 SVGIG (reference sequence). The CDR3 runs 12 residues. Trimming took off 1 base at V and 4 bases at J, with 5 bases between the two ends. The source was peripheral blood, collected before any cancer treatment. The sequence came from a male donor older than 55 with stage III squamous cell lung carcinoma. The chain employs TRBV30 and TRBJ1-5; D gene uncertain. The CDR3 nucleotides read TGTGCCTGGAGTGCCACTAATCAGCCCCAGCATTTT. This encodes CAWSATNQPQHF.